The 18 T cell receptor beta chains reported below all come from one sample, sequenced in a study of OX40 agonist ivuxolimab in advanced cancers. Data came from immunoSEQ multiplex PCR; TCRdb stores just in-frame clones and leaves some out. The data hold tens of thousands of clones, with about 91% observed a single time. This material consisted of CD4+ or CD8+ T cells sorted from blood, taken in a trial of the OX40 agonist ivuxolimab. These receptors all stem from an adult with an advanced solid tumor such as melanoma, head and neck, liver or kidney cancer.

The chain has TRBV27 and TRBJ2-3, with 9 bases that match TRBD2. Trimming cost V 4 bases and J 5 bases; bases outside gene matches: 7. The CDR3 sequence is 15 residues long. Per germline, CDR1 MNHEY and CDR2 SMNVEV (reference sequence). The CDR3: CASSSQREEIDTQYF. In DNA, the CDR3 is TGTGCCAGCAGTTCCCAGCGGGAGGAAATAGATACGCAGTATTTT.

The chain joins TRBV19 to TRBJ2-7; 7 nucleotides line up with TRBD1. The V gene's germline CDR1 is LNHDA and CDR2 SQIVND (reference sequence). The CDR3 extends over 16 amino acids. Trimming cost V 1 base and J 3 bases; bases outside gene matches: 9. Here the CDR3 DNA reads TGTGCCAGTAGTATAGGATCTGGACAGGCGTACTACGAGCAGTACTTC. The encoded protein is CASSIGSGQAYYEQYF.

V is TRBV6-5 and J is TRBJ2-3; tentatively, D is TRBD1 or TRBD2 (5 bases each). CDR3 size: 16 residues. Germline CDR1 is MNHEY and CDR2 is SVGAGI. Trimming shortened V by 0 bases and J by 3 bases, and 13 bases separated the two germline ends. Here the CDR3 DNA reads TGTGCCAGCAGTTACTCGATGGGCAGGGAGACAGATACGCAGTATTTT. This sequence encodes CASSYSMGRETDTQYF.

The chain joins TRBV10-2 to TRBJ2-7; D perhaps matches TRBD2 (5 bases). The CDR3 runs 11 residues. V lost 9 bases and J 2 bases, leaving 8 bases between the germline ends. Germline CDR1 reads WSHSY; CDR2 reads SAAADI. In nucleotides, the CDR3 is TGCGCCAGTAGCGACCCCTACGAGCAGTACTTC. This sequence encodes CASSDPYEQYF.

J is TRBJ2-1 and V is TRBV13; no clear D gene. V was trimmed by 6 bases and J by 9 bases, leaving 15 bases between them. The CDR3 has 13 amino acids. CDR1 and CDR2 from the germline V gene are PRHDT and FYEKMQ (reference sequence). The CDR3 nucleotides read TGTGCCAGCAGGCAGGCCGGGTCGGGTGAGCAGTTCTTC. The encoded protein is CASRQAGSGEQFF. Full variable domain (outside the CDR3, taken from reference TRBV13 and TRBJ2-1): AAGVIQSPRHLIKEKRETATLKCYPIPRHDTVYWYQQGPGQDPQFLISFYEKMQSDKGSIPDRFSAQQFSDYHSELNMSSLELGDSALYFCASRQAGSGEQFFGPGTRLTVL.

This chain links TRBV28 with TRBJ1-1; D not certain. This CDR3 contains 13 residues. Germline lookup yields CDR1 MDHEN and CDR2 SYDVKM. Deletions cut 5 bases from V and 10 bases from J, with 17 bases between. For the CDR3, the DNA is TGTGCCAGCAGTCCCAGGACCCTATCGGGAGCTTTCTTT. Translated: CASSPRTLSGAFF.

The V gene is TRBV6-1, the J gene TRBJ2-1, with 13 bases lining up with TRBD2. CDR1 is MNHNS, CDR2 SASEGT, per germline. This CDR3 region has 17 residues. Trimming removed 4 bases from V and 4 bases from J; junction bases left unmatched: 7. In nucleotides, the CDR3 is TGTGCCAGCAGTGGACCCGGGACTAGCGGGATTTACAATGAGCAGTTCTTC. It encodes CASSGPGTSGIYNEQFF.

This chain connects TRBV5-4 to TRBJ2-7; 7 bases match TRBD2. The CDR3 extends over 14 amino acids. Germline CDR1 reads SGHNT; CDR2 reads YYREEE (reference sequence). The ends lost 3 bases at V and 1 base at J; junction bases unmatched: 4. CDR3: CASSYGGGSYEQYF. CDR3 nucleotide sequence: TGTGCCAGCAGCTATGGCGGGGGATCCTACGAGCAGTACTTC.

This chain connects TRBV5-1 to TRBJ2-5; 12 bases match TRBD2. Germline V gene sequence: CDR1 SGHRS, CDR2 YFSETQ. The CDR3 has 16 amino acids. With 5 bases clipped from V and 0 bases from J, the junction kept 5 bases outside the gene matches. In DNA form, the CDR3 reads TGCGCCAGCAGTACCGGGACTAGCGGGTACCAAGAGACCCAGTACTTC. Encoded protein: CASSTGTSGYQETQYF.

The J gene is TRBJ2-1, the V gene TRBV29-1; D is unresolved. The V end lost 1 base, the J end lost 12 bases, and 10 bases lay between the germline ends. CDR1 SQVTM and CDR2 ANQGSEA come from the germline V gene. This CDR3 spans 11 amino acids. The CDR3 here is CSVEGGRGQFF. The CDR3 nucleotides read TGCAGCGTTGAAGGGGGTAGAGGGCAGTTCTTC.

V gene TRBV5-1 combines with J gene TRBJ2-7, with 7 bases identical to TRBD2. CDR1 and CDR2 from the germline V gene are SGHRS and YFSETQ. This CDR3 has 15 residues. With V trimmed by 1 base and J by 1 base, 5 bases remained unmatched. DNA of the CDR3: TGCGCCAGCAGCTTGAACCTAGCGGTTTCCTACGAGCAGTACTTC. Translated, it gives CASSLNLAVSYEQYF.

This rearrangement joins TRBV5-1 to TRBJ1-2, with D unresolved. Trimming removed 1 base at V and 4 bases at J, with 14 bases between. The CDR3 has 15 amino acids. Germline CDR1 is SGHRS and CDR2 is YFSETQ. The CDR3 DNA reads as TGCGCCAGCAGCTTGTCCGGGTGGGCAGTCTATGGCTACACCTTC. Its protein product is CASSLSGWAVYGYTF.

The chain combines TRBV13 with TRBJ2-7; D unclear. CDR1 is PRHDT, CDR2 FYEKMQ, per germline (reference sequence). V was trimmed by 4 bases and J by 7 bases, leaving 8 bases between them. CDR3 length equals 11 residues. CDR3 amino acids: CASSSFGEQYF. The CDR3 coding sequence is TGTGCCAGCAGCTCCTTCGGTGAGCAGTACTTC.

The V and J genes are TRBV28 and TRBJ2-7; D gene uncertain. Trimming removed 2 bases from V and 2 bases from J, with 7 bases in between. Germline V CDR1 and CDR2: MDHEN, SYDVKM. This CDR3 region has 13 residues. This CDR3 reads CASSLKMPYEQYF. CDR3 sequence (DNA): TGTGCCAGCAGTTTAAAAATGCCCTACGAGCAGTACTTC.

The chain has TRBV19 and TRBJ2-7, with TRBD2 matching 7 bases. The CDR3 extends over 14 amino acids. V was pared by 6 bases and J by 7 bases, with 12 bases of the junction left unmatched. Germline V gives CDR1 LNHDA, CDR2 SQIVND (reference sequence). CDR3 residues: CASRGEGFYDEQYF. The CDR3 DNA sequence: TGTGCCAGTAGAGGGGAGGGTTTCTACGATGAGCAGTACTTC.

The CDR3 DNA reads as TGTGCCACCGGGCTTAGCGGGAGTGTTTACAATGAGCAGTTCTTC. Its translation: CATGLSGSVYNEQFF. This chain joins TRBV28 and TRBJ2-1; 9 bases agree with TRBD2. Looked up from germline, CDR1 is MDHEN and CDR2 is SYDVKM. With V trimmed by 10 bases and J by 4 bases, 11 bases remained unmatched. This CDR3 comprises 15 residues.

V gene TRBV13 combines with J gene TRBJ1-6, with unresolved D. The CDR3 loop spans 16 amino acids. Trimming took 1 base from V and 0 from J, leaving 7 bases between them. CDR1 is PRHDT and CDR2 is FYEKMQ in the germline V gene (reference sequence). The CDR3 coding sequence is TGTGCCAGCAGCTTAGCCGGGAGCTCCTATAATTCACCCCTCCACTTT. It encodes CASSLAGSSYNSPLHF. Together with reference TRBV13 and TRBJ1-6, the CDR3 gives the full variable domain: AAGVIQSPRHLIKEKRETATLKCYPIPRHDTVYWYQQGPGQDPQFLISFYEKMQSDKGSIPDRFSAQQFSDYHSELNMSSLELGDSALYFCASSLAGSSYNSPLHFGNGTRLTVT.

About this clone itself: One junction end does not reproduce the germline sequence, and a read error may be involved. J is TRBJ2-3 and V is TRBV7-9, with D unclear. The germline CDR1 and CDR2 sequences are SEHNR and FQNEAQ (reference sequence). This CDR3 is built from 13 residues. The CDR3 coding sequence is TGTGCCAGCAGCTTAGGGGGTTCAGAGACGCAGTATTTT. Encoded protein: CASSLGGSETQYF.